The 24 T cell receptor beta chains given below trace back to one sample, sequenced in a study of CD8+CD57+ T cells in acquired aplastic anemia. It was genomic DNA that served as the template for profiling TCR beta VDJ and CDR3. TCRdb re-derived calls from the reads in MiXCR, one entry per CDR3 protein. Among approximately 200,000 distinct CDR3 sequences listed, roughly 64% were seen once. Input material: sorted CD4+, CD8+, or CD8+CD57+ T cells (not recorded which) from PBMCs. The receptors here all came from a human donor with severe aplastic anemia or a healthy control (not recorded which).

CDR3 sequence reads: CASSVRAQQGSGTQYF. CDR3 DNA: TGTGCCAGCAGTGTGAGGGCCCAACAGGGCAGCGGGACCCAGTACTTC. The chain couples TRBV2 to TRBJ2-5; possibly TRBD1 for D (6 bases). Trimming stripped 4 bases from V and 7 bases from J, with 22 bases between. CDR3 length equals 16 residues. Germline V gives CDR1 SNHLY, CDR2 FYNNEI.

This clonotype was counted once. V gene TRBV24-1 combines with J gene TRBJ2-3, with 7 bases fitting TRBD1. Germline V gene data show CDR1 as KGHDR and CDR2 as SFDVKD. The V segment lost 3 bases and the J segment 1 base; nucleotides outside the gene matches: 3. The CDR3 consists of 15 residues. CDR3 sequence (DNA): TGTGCCACCAGTGATACAGGGACAGGCACAGATACGCAGTATTTT. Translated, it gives CATSDTGTGTDTQYF.

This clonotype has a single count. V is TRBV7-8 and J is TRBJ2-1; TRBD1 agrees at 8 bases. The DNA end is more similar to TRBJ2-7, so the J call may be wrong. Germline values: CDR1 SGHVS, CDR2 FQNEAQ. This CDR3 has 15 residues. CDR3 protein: CASSPQGALNNEQYF. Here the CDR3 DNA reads TGTGCCAGCAGCCCGCAGGGGGCGCTCAACAATGAGCAGTACTTC.

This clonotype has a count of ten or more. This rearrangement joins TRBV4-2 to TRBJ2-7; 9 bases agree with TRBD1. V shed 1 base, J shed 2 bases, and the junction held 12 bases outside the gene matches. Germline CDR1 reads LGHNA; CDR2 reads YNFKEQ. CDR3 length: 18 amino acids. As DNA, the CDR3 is TGTGCCAGCAGCCAAGGAGGGACAGGGATTTGGTTCCCCTACGAGCAGTACTTC. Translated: CASSQGGTGIWFPYEQYF.

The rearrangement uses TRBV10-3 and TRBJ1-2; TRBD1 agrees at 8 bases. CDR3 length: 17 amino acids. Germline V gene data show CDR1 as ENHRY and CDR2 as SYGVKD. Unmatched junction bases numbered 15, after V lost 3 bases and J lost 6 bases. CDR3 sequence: CAISERGRDRKLNGYTF. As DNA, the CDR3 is TGTGCCATCAGTGAAAGGGGCCGGGACAGGAAATTGAATGGCTACACCTTC.

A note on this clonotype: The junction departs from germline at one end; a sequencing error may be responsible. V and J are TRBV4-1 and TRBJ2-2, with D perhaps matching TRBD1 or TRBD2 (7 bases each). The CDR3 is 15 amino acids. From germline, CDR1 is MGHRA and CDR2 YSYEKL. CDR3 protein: CASSEDREGTGELFF. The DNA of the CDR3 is TGCGCCAGCAGCGAAGACAGGGAGGGCACCGGGGAGCTGTTTTTT.

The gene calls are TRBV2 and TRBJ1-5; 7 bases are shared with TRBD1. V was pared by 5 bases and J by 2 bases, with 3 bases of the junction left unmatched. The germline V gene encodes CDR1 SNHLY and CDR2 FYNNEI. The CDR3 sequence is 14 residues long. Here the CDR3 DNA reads TGTGCCAGCAGTACTGGACAGGGCAATCAGCCCCAGCATTTT. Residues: CASSTGQGNQPQHF. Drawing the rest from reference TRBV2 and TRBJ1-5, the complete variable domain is EPEVTQTPSHQVTQMGQEVILRCVPISNHLYFYWYRQILGQKVEFLVSFYNNEISEKSEIFDDQFSVERPDGSNFTLKIRSTKLEDSAMYFCASSTGQGNQPQHFGDGTRLSIL.

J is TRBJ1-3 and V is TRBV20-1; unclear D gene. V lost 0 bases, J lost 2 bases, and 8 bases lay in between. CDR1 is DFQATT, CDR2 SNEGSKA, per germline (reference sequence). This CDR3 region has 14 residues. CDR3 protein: CSAREAGTGNTIYF. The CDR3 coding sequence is TGCAGTGCTAGAGAGGCAGGTACTGGAAACACCATATATTTT.

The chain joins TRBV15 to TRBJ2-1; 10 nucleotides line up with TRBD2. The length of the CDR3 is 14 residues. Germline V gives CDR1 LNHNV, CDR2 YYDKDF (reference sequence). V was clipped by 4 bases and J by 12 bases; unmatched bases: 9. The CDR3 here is CATSTRTSGKGQFF. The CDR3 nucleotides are TGTGCCACCAGCACACGGACTAGCGGAAAGGGGCAGTTCTTC. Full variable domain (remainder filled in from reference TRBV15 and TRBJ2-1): DAMVIQNPRYQVTQFGKPVTLSCSQTLNHNVMYWYQQKSSQAPKLLFHYYDKDFNNEADTPDNFQSRRPNTSFCFLDIRSPGLGDTAMYLCATSTRTSGKGQFFGPGTRLTVL.

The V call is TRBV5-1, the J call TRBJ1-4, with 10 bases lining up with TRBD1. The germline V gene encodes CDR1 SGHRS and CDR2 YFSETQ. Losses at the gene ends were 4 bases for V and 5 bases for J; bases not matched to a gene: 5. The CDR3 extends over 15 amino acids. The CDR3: CASSQVGQGNEKLFF. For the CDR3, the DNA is TGCGCCAGCAGCCAAGTGGGACAGGGGAATGAAAAACTGTTTTTT.

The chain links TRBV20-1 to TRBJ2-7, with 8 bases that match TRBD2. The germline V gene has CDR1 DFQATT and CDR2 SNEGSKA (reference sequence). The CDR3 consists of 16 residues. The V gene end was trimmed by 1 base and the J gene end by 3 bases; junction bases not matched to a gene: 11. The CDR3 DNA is TGCAGTGCTAGAGTCCCCATTGGCCTAGCGGGCTACGAGCAGTACTTC. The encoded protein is CSARVPIGLAGYEQYF.

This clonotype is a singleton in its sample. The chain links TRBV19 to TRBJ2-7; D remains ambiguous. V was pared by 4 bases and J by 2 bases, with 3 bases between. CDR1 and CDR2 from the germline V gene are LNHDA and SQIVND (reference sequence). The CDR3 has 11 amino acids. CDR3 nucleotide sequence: TGTGCCAGTAGTACCCCCTACGAGCAGTACTTC. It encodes CASSTPYEQYF.

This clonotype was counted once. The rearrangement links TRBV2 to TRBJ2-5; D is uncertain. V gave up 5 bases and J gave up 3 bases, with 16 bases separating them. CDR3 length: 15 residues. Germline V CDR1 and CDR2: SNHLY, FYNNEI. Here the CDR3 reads CASSYSFWVEETQYF. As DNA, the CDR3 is TGTGCCAGCAGTTACTCTTTTTGGGTCGAAGAGACCCAGTACTTC.

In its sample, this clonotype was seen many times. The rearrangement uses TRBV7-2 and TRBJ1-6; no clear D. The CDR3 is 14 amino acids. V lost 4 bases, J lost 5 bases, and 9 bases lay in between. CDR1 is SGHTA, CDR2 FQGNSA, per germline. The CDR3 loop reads CASSYSLDNSPLHF. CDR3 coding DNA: TGTGCCAGCAGCTACTCTCTGGATAATTCACCCCTCCACTTT.

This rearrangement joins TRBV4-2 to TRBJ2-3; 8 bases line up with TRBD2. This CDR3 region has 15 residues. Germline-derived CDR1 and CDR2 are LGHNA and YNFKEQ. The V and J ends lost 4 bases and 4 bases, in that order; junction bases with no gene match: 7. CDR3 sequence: CASSPLAGNADTQYF. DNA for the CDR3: TGTGCCAGCAGCCCTTTAGCGGGAAATGCAGATACGCAGTATTTT.

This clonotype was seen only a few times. The CDR3 sequence: CASSPAPGPVADTQYF. The CDR3 DNA follows: TGTGCCAGCAGCCCGGCACCGGGGCCCGTAGCAGATACGCAGTATTTT. The J gene is TRBJ2-3, the V gene TRBV7-9, with D possibly called TRBD1 or TRBD2 (5 bases each). This CDR3 spans 16 amino acids. Germline V gene sequence: CDR1 SEHNR, CDR2 FQNEAQ (reference sequence). The V gene lost 5 bases and the J gene lost 4 bases, with 19 bases spanning the gap.

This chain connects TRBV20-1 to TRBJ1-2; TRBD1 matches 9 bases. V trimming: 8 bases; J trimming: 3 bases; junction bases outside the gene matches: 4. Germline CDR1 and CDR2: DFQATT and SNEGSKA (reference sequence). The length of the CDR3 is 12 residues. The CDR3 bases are TGCAGTTTGGACAGGGGCCACTATGGCTACACCTTC. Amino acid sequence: CSLDRGHYGYTF.

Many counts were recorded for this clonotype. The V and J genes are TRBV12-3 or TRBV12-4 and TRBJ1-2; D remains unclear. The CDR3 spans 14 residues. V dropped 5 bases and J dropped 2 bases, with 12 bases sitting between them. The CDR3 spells CASSLFPGNYGYTF. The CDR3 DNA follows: TGTGCCAGCAGTCTCTTTCCAGGCAACTATGGCTACACCTTC.

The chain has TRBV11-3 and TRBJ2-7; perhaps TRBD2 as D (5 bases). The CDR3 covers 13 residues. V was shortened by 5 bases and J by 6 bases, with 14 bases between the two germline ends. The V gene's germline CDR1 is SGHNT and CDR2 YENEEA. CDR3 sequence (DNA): TGTGCCAGCAGCCCATCCCGCGGGCGCGAGCAGTACTTC. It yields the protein CASSPSRGREQYF. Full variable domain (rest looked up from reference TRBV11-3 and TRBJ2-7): EAGVVQSPRYKIIEKKQPVAFWCNPISGHNTLYWYLQNLGQGPELLIRYENEEAVDDSQLPKDRFSAERLKGVDSTLKIQPAELGDSAVYLCASSPSRGREQYFGPGTRLTVT.

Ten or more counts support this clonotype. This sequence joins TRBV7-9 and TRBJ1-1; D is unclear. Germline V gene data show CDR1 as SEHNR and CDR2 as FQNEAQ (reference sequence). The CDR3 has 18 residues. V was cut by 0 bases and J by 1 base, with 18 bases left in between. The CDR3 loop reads CASSLAPPLTARNTEAFF. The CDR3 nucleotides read TGTGCCAGCAGCTTAGCCCCTCCCCTGACGGCGAGGAACACTGAAGCTTTCTTT. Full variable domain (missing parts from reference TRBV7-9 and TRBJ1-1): DTGVSQNPRHKITKRGQNVTFRCDPISEHNRLYWYRQTLGQGPEFLTYFQNEAQLEKSRLLSDRFSAERPKGSFSTLEIQRTEQGDSAMYLCASSLAPPLTARNTEAFFGQGTRLTVV.

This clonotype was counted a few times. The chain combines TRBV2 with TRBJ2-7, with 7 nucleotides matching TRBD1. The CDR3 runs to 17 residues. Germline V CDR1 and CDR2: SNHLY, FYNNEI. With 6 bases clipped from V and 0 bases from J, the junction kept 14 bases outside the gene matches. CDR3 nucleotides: TGTGCCAGCAGCGATTACGGGACAGAAATTAGCTCCTACGAGCAGTACTTC. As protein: CASSDYGTEISSYEQYF.

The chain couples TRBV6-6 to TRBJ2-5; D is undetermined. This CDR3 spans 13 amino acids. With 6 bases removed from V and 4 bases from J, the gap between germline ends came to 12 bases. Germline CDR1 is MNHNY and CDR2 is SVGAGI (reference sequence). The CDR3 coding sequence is TGTGCCAGCAGCGAAAGAGGTAGAGAGACCCAGTACTTC. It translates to CASSERGRETQYF.

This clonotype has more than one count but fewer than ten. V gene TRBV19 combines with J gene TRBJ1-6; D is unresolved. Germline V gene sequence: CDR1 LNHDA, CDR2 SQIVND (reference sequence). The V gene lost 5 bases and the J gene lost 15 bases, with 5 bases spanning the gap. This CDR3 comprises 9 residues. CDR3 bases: TGTGCCAGTAGTGAAGGCCTCCACTTT. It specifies CASSEGLHF. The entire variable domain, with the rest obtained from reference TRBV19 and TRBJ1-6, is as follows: DGGITQSPKYLFRKEGQNVTLSCEQNLNHDAMYWYRQDPGQGLRLIYYSQIVNDFQKGDIAEGYSVSREKKESFPLTVTSAQKNPTAFYLCASSEGLHFGNGTRLTVT.

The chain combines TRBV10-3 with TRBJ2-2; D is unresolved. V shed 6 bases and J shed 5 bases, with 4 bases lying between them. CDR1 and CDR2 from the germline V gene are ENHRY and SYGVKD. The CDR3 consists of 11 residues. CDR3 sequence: CAIRDTGELFF. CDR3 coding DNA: TGTGCCATCAGGGATACCGGGGAGCTGTTTTTT.